Detailed here is one T cell receptor (beta chain). This specimen comes from a study of blood T cell repertoires in COVID-19. At the level of the study: The cDNA or gDNA used as material had been derived from T cells, B-cell-depleted T cells, or PBMCs.

The V gene's germline CDR1 is SGHVS and CDR2 FQNEAQ. V lost 3 bases to trimming and J lost 9 bases, with 15 bases between them. The CDR3 length is 14 residues. Measured with immunoSEQ multiplex PCR; TCRdb has only the in-frame clones, and not every one. The sample consists of 90,000 to 120,000 clones, about 90% of them appearing once. The sequenced material came from peripheral blood. The rearrangement uses TRBV7-8 and TRBJ2-1; TRBD2 is a possible D gene (5 bases). This receptor was identified in a man aged 35 to 55 with active or convalescent COVID-19. CDR3 in DNA: TGTGCCAGCAGCTTCGTTCGTGGGAGTGGTGAGCAGTTCTTC. This gives the protein CASSFVRGSGEQFF. The full variable domain, its missing parts supplied by reference TRBV7-8 and TRBJ2-1, is GAGVSQSPRYKVAKRGQDVALRCDPISGHVSLFWYQQALGQGPEFLTYFQNEAQLDKSGLPSDRFFAERPEGSVSTLKIQRTQQEDSAVYLCASSFVRGSGEQFFGPGTRLTVL.